The T cell receptor (beta chain) under discussion was sequenced for a study of cytomegalovirus exposure and HLA in healthy donors. Study details: A data release that came early held some 79 million unique TCRs from HLA-typed donors. Among the roughly 400 genotyped donors, over 70% were placed in the Caucasian-associated ancestry cluster.

With 60 Vbeta and 13 Jbeta primers, the PCR was carried out. Original processing methods: Some 11 million of the 80 million or so unique TCR beta chains counted in a later analysis were shared. The protocol was immunoSEQ multiplex PCR, while the TCRdb copy is restricted to in-frame clones and leaves out a portion. Clone size and V and J calls were adopted from that table, with D and trimming inferred from the DNA. This sample contains fewer than 70,000 clones. This receptor was taken from a man aged 25 to 45 in good health and CMV-seropositive. Sequenced sample: PBMCs.

CDR3 region: CASSYSTGYEQYF. DNA for the CDR3: TGTGCCAGCAGTTACTCGACTGGCTACGAGCAGTACTTC. The V and J genes are TRBV6-6 and TRBJ2-7; no firm D call. Per the germline V gene, CDR1 is MNHNY and CDR2 is SVGAGI (reference sequence). The CDR3 contains 13 residues. V lost 0 bases, J lost 3 bases, and 6 bases lay in between.